Following are 24 T cell receptor beta chains from one sample sequenced in a study of shared clonotypes between healthy human individuals. Profiled with immunoSEQ multiplex PCR; TCRdb holds only in-frame clones, not every one. The sample lists a few million clones, nearly 97% occurring once. Sequenced: naive CD4+ T cells sorted from blood. The subset denotes: CD45RA+ positively selected. The receptors originated from a man aged 18 to 30 in good health.

The rearrangement uses TRBV18 and TRBJ1-6; D unresolved. Germline-derived CDR1 and CDR2 are KGHSH and LQKENI. The CDR3 length is 13 residues. Trimming cost V 5 bases and J 7 bases, with 9 bases left between them. CDR3 protein: CASSDGPNSPLHF. DNA of the CDR3: TGTGCCAGCTCAGACGGACCAAATTCACCCCTCCACTTT.

The chain links TRBV5-4 to TRBJ2-3; 13 bases agree with TRBD2. Germline V gene data show CDR1 as SGHNT and CDR2 as YYREEE (reference sequence). V lost 3 bases to trimming and J lost 6 bases; unmatched junction nucleotides: 7. There are 16 residues in the CDR3. CDR3 sequence reads: CASSSRTSGRGDTQYF. As DNA, the CDR3 is TGTGCCAGCAGCTCTCGGACTAGCGGGAGAGGGGATACGCAGTATTTT.

The chain uses TRBV11-2 and TRBJ2-7; D ambiguous. The CDR3 is 15 amino acids. V was cut by 0 bases and J by 3 bases, with 12 bases left in between. Germline CDR1 SGHAT, CDR2 FQNNGV. In nucleotides, the CDR3 is TGTGCCAGCAGCTTAGACCCCCGGGCCGTCTACGAGCAGTACTTC. Its protein product is CASSLDPRAVYEQYF.

This clone was detected a few times. This CDR3 is CASSPQGFNQPQHF. CDR3 in DNA: TGTGCCAGCAGTCCGCAGGGTTTCAATCAGCCCCAGCATTTT. The chain employs TRBV2 and TRBJ1-5; tentative D call: TRBD1 (5 bases). Per the germline V gene, CDR1 is SNHLY and CDR2 is FYNNEI. V lost 5 bases, J lost 3 bases, and 11 bases lay in between. The CDR3 is made up of 14 amino acids.

A note on this clone: In the same sample, other DNA sequences code for this CDR3. The rearrangement joins TRBV5-1 to TRBJ1-5; a possible D gene is TRBD1 (5 bases). Trimming left V 1 base short and J 2 bases short, with 7 bases between. From germline, CDR1 is SGHRS and CDR2 YFSETQ. The CDR3 extends over 14 amino acids. The chain's CDR3 is CASSLTGGNQPQHF. For the CDR3, the DNA is TGCGCCAGCAGCTTGACAGGTGGCAATCAGCCCCAGCATTTT.

V gene TRBV28 combines with J gene TRBJ2-7, with TRBD1 matching 7 bases. V shed 5 bases, J shed 7 bases, and the junction held 11 bases outside the gene matches. The CDR3 sequence is 14 residues long. Germline loops: CDR1 MDHEN, CDR2 SYDVKM. CDR3 nucleotides: TGTGCCAGCAGTACACCGGGACAGCTTTTGGAGCAGTACTTC. Its translation: CASSTPGQLLEQYF.

V is TRBV6-5 and J is TRBJ1-2; no firm D call. Germline loops: CDR1 MNHEY, CDR2 SVGAGI. Trimming stripped 8 bases from V and 7 bases from J, with 17 bases between. The CDR3 sequence is 13 residues long. CDR3 amino acids: CASHERRWGGYTF. In DNA form, the CDR3 reads TGTGCCAGCCATGAGAGACGGTGGGGTGGCTACACCTTC.

The chain recombines TRBV6-5 with TRBJ1-2; D uncertain. V was cut by 8 bases and J by 11 bases, with 21 bases left in between. Germline CDR1 and CDR2: MNHEY and SVGAGI. The CDR3 loop spans 13 amino acids. CDR3 DNA: TGTGCCAGCGACACCCCTCCGGCCATTCGATACACCTTC. Translation gives CASDTPPAIRYTF.

The chain combines TRBV5-1 with TRBJ2-3, with 10 bases lining up with TRBD2. This CDR3 has 14 amino acids. The V segment lost 5 bases and the J segment 5 bases; nucleotides outside the gene matches: 5. Germline V gene sequence: CDR1 SGHRS, CDR2 YFSETQ. The CDR3, as DNA: TGCGCCAGCAGAAGAATAGCGGGAGGAGATACGCAGTATTTT. Translation gives CASRRIAGGDTQYF.

The chain uses TRBV5-1 and TRBJ2-2; 8 bases line up with TRBD2. The CDR3 has 16 amino acids. The ends lost 7 bases at V and 2 bases at J; junction bases unmatched: 10. Germline V gene data show CDR1 as SGHRS and CDR2 as YFSETQ. CDR3 loop: CASAHLSGINTGELFF. CDR3 nucleotides: TGCGCCAGCGCCCACCTTAGCGGGATCAACACCGGGGAGCTGTTTTTT.

This rearrangement joins TRBV30 to TRBJ2-3; 11 bases are shared with TRBD2. V was clipped by 0 bases and J by 6 bases; unmatched bases: 11. Germline lookup yields CDR1 GTSNPN and CDR2 SVGIG (reference sequence). This CDR3 comprises 17 residues. The CDR3 is CAWSVTRTSGSRDTQYF. CDR3 coding DNA: TGTGCCTGGAGTGTAACCCGGACTAGCGGGTCCCGCGATACGCAGTATTTT.

This chain connects TRBV5-4 to TRBJ1-2, with TRBD1 as a possible D gene (5 bases). The CDR3 consists of 16 residues. Trimming took 4 bases from V and 2 from J, leaving 18 bases between them. Germline loops: CDR1 SGHNT, CDR2 YYREEE (reference sequence). The CDR3 loop is CASSPSGGNANYGYTF. The CDR3 region has the DNA TGTGCCAGCAGCCCATCGGGGGGGAATGCCAACTATGGCTACACCTTC.

This sequence joins TRBV6-5 and TRBJ2-4; 8 bases align to TRBD1. Trimming cost V 5 bases and J 6 bases; bases outside gene matches: 3. This CDR3 spans 13 amino acids. Germline V gene sequence: CDR1 MNHEY, CDR2 SVGAGI. CDR3 coding DNA: TGTGCCAGCAGTCAGGGGGCTGCAAACATTCAGTACTTC. Amino acid sequence: CASSQGAANIQYF.

This rearrangement joins TRBV1 to TRBJ2-7; the table's D call TRBD2 went unverified against the DNA. TRBV1 corresponds to a pseudogene. This CDR3 contains 16 residues. CDR3: CTSSQETSGRAVEQYF. The CDR3, as DNA: TGCACCAGCAGCCAAGAGACGAGCGGGAGGGCGGTTGAGCAGTACTTC.

The V gene is TRBV28, the J gene TRBJ1-5; D is undetermined. This CDR3 is 14 amino acids long. Trimming removed 3 bases from V and 1 base from J, with 7 bases in between. Germline assignment: CDR1 MDHEN and CDR2 SYDVKM. CDR3 sequence (DNA): TGTGCCAGCAGTTTCATGGCAAGCAATCAGCCCCAGCATTTT. Protein sequence: CASSFMASNQPQHF.

The J gene is TRBJ2-1, the V gene TRBV5-1, with 11 bases matching TRBD2. This CDR3 contains 16 residues. The J segment lost 9 bases and the V segment lost 3 bases, leaving 11 bases of the junction unmatched. Germline CDR1 reads SGHRS; CDR2 reads YFSETQ. The CDR3 is CASSSELAGGPGEQFF. In DNA form, the CDR3 reads TGCGCCAGCAGCTCGGAATTAGCGGGAGGGCCAGGTGAGCAGTTCTTC.

CDR3 nucleotide sequence: TGTGCCAGCAGCTCTAATCTACTAGCGGACGTCTCCTACGAGCAGTACTTC. Amino acid sequence: CASSSNLLADVSYEQYF. The chain is built from TRBV5-6 and TRBJ2-7; 8 bases match TRBD2. The CDR3 runs 17 residues. CDR1 is SGHDT, CDR2 YYEEEE, per germline. V was pared by 3 bases and J by 0 bases, with 11 bases of the junction left unmatched.

The gene calls are TRBV10-1 and TRBJ2-7; TRBD1 agrees at 9 bases. From germline, CDR1 is WNHNN and CDR2 SYGVQD (reference sequence). The V and J ends lost 8 bases and 4 bases, in that order; junction bases with no gene match: 6. The CDR3 extends over 13 amino acids. DNA of the CDR3: TGCGCCAGCCCGGGACAGGGTGTGTACGAGCAGTACTTC. Its translation is CASPGQGVYEQYF.

The V call is TRBV18, the J call TRBJ1-3; TRBD1 is a possible D gene (6 bases). Germline CDR1 is KGHSH and CDR2 is LQKENI. The CDR3 extends over 14 amino acids. The ends were cut back, 2 bases at V and 5 bases at J, with 10 bases in the middle. The CDR3 nucleotides are TGTGCCAGCTCACCAGGGGGGCTAAGAAACACCATATATTTT. This codes for CASSPGGLRNTIYF.

The chain links TRBV7-6 to TRBJ1-2; D gene unclear. The CDR3 has 14 residues. Trimming removed 1 base at V and 2 bases at J, with 8 bases between. Germline CDR1 reads SGHVS; CDR2 reads FNYEAQ. The CDR3 bases are TGTGCCAGCAGCTTAGGGGAGGTGAACTATGGCTACACCTTC. Encoded protein: CASSLGEVNYGYTF.

A single count supports this clone. The V and J genes are TRBV25-1 and TRBJ1-3, with TRBD1 as a possible D gene (5 bases). Germline CDR1 is MGHDK and CDR2 is SYGVNS. V was pared by 3 bases and J by 10 bases, with 13 bases between. CDR3 size: 13 residues. This CDR3 reads CASSDPGRGTIYF. CDR3 nucleotide sequence: TGTGCCAGCAGTGATCCGGGACGGGGGACCATATATTTT.

V gene TRBV28 combines with J gene TRBJ2-3; 11 nucleotides match TRBD2. J gave up 2 bases and V 5 bases, and 6 bases lay outside the gene matches. Germline V CDR1 and CDR2: MDHEN, SYDVKM. The CDR3 spans 16 residues. CDR3: CASSSSGGASTDTQYF. The CDR3 nucleotides are TGTGCCAGCAGTAGTAGCGGGGGGGCCTCCACAGATACGCAGTATTTT.

This chain joins TRBV19 and TRBJ1-5, with a weak D call TRBD1 (5 bases). V gave up 9 bases and J gave up 2 bases, with 20 bases separating them. The CDR3 runs 16 residues. Germline-derived CDR1 and CDR2 are LNHDA and SQIVND (reference sequence). CDR3 region: CASQGLYLIGNQPQHF. The CDR3 DNA follows: TGTGCCAGCCAGGGCCTCTACCTTATTGGCAATCAGCCCCAGCATTTT.

The chain couples TRBV28 to TRBJ1-2; the match to TRBD1 covers 9 bases. Germline-derived CDR1 and CDR2 are MDHEN and SYDVKM. The V gene end was trimmed by 4 bases and the J gene end by 9 bases; junction bases not matched to a gene: 12. The CDR3 spans 15 residues. The CDR3 region is CASSSPDRGSNSYTF. The CDR3 nucleotides read TGTGCCAGCAGTTCGCCGGACAGGGGCTCAAATAGCTACACCTTC.